The T cell receptor (beta chain) under discussion was sequenced for a study of spatial heterogeneity in lung cancer. General study findings and limits: Mutation counts in tumors were tracked by counts of expanded intratumoral alpha and beta TCRs. It was estimated that coverage of tumor T cells reached 5.5% to 7.5% for alpha chains and more than 12% for beta chains.

The time point was: sample taken at primary tumor resection. No cell sorting; template was whole RNA from tumor, lung tissue or PBMC. This clonotype is medium-sized (0.01 to 0.1%) by share. The antigen is undetermined. MiXCR, applied by TCRdb to the 5' RACE reads, yields one record per CDR3 protein. The sample holds roughly 3,200 distinct CDR3 sequences, 2.5% to 4% seen once. This receptor was taken from a male donor with early-stage non-small cell lung cancer. The sample consisted of lung tumor tissue, taken at surgery.

CDR3 in amino acids: CASSTAGTEETQYF. For the CDR3, the DNA is TGTGCCAGCAGCACGGCAGGGACAGAAGAGACCCAGTACTTC. The rearrangement uses TRBV7-9 and TRBJ2-5; TRBD1 agrees at 7 bases. Trimming took 5 bases from V and 3 from J; bases not matched to a gene: 6. The CDR3 has 14 amino acids. Per the germline V gene, CDR1 is SEHNR and CDR2 is FQNEAQ (reference sequence).